The next 10 T cell receptor beta chains were all read from a single sample in a study of blood T cell repertoires in COVID-19. Generated by immunoSEQ multiplex PCR, the TCRdb table keeps only in-frame clones and is missing some. The data show fewer than 500,000 clones, with around 84% seen just once and around 1% held by the top ten. Sequenced material: peripheral blood. The source is a human donor with acute or convalescent COVID-19. The donor label of this sample is uncertain.

The rearrangement uses TRBV30 and TRBJ2-5, with TRBD1 as a possible D gene (6 bases). This CDR3 region has 16 residues. Germline V gene lookup returns CDR1 GTSNPN and CDR2 SVGIG (reference sequence). V lost 2 bases, J lost 3 bases, and 19 bases lay in between. CDR3 sequence reads: CAWSSRGTNGEETQYF. In DNA form, the CDR3 reads TGTGCCTGGAGTTCACGAGGGACAAATGGGGAAGAGACCCAGTACTTC.

This clone appeared a single time. The chain links TRBV18 to TRBJ2-7, with TRBD1 matching over 10 bases. CDR3 length: 14 amino acids. V lost 1 base, J lost 4 bases, and 1 base stayed unmatched. Germline V gene data show CDR1 as KGHSH and CDR2 as LQKENI. The CDR3 protein is CASSPRGQGYEQYF. For the CDR3, the DNA is TGTGCCAGCTCACCACGGGGACAGGGGTACGAGCAGTACTTC.

The CDR3, as DNA: TGCGCCAGCAGCCAAGAACAGGGCTACTATGGCTACACCTTC. It codes for CASSQEQGYYGYTF. The chain joins TRBV4-1 to TRBJ1-2; tentative D call: TRBD1 (6 bases). Looked up from germline, CDR1 is MGHRA and CDR2 is YSYEKL. V lost 0 bases and J 3 bases, leaving 8 bases between the germline ends. The CDR3 extends over 14 amino acids.

The chain combines TRBV6-5 with TRBJ1-5; 7 bases map to TRBD1. V shed 5 bases, J shed 0 bases, and the junction held 4 bases outside the gene matches. The CDR3 has 15 amino acids. Germline V lookup: CDR1 MNHEY, CDR2 SVGAGI. This CDR3 is CASSPGQNSNQPQHF. The CDR3 coding sequence is TGTGCCAGCAGTCCGGGACAGAATAGCAATCAGCCCCAGCATTTT.

This clone has just one count. The gene calls are TRBV18 and TRBJ1-1, with a possible D match to TRBD1 (5 bases). CDR3 length: 15 residues. Germline V gene sequence: CDR1 KGHSH, CDR2 LQKENI. Trimming left V 4 bases short and J 0 bases short, with 12 bases between. The CDR3 region is CASSLGQAMNTEAFF. The CDR3 DNA sequence: TGTGCCAGCTCACTTGGACAAGCAATGAACACTGAAGCTTTCTTT.

The gene calls are TRBV6-1 and TRBJ1-5; tentatively, D is TRBD1 (6 bases). The CDR3 runs to 16 residues. V gave up 3 bases and J gave up 3 bases, with 15 bases separating them. Per the germline V gene, CDR1 is MNHNS and CDR2 is SASEGT. CDR3 nucleotides: TGTGCCAGCAGTGATTTAACAGGGTTACCCAATCAGCCCCAGCATTTT. Protein product: CASSDLTGLPNQPQHF.

The chain links TRBV28 to TRBJ2-3; D is uncertain. The CDR3 has 13 amino acids. CDR1 is MDHEN, CDR2 SYDVKM, per germline. With 5 bases removed from V and 6 bases from J, the gap between germline ends came to 12 bases. The CDR3 DNA reads as TGTGCCAGCAGTCCCCACTATGCGGATACGCAGTATTTT. Amino acids: CASSPHYADTQYF.

The chain has TRBV19 and TRBJ2-3; weak D call: TRBD2 (8 bases). V lost 4 bases, J lost 0 bases, and 29 bases lay in between. The germline gives CDR1 LNHDA, CDR2 SQIVND (reference sequence). The CDR3 runs to 21 residues. Written as DNA, the CDR3 is TGTGCCAGTAGTACCCAACGGACAGGCTCCGGGACTAGGGGTAGCACAGATACGCAGTATTTT. Translation gives CASSTQRTGSGTRGSTDTQYF.

Remarks on this clone: This same CDR3 is encoded by further DNA sequences in the sample. This chain joins TRBV11-2 and TRBJ1-1; D remains ambiguous. The CDR3 has 13 amino acids. Germline CDR1 reads SGHAT; CDR2 reads FQNNGV. The ends were cut back, 2 bases at V and 0 bases at J, with 4 bases in the middle. In DNA, the CDR3 is TGTGCCAGCAGCTTACAGTTGAACACTGAAGCTTTCTTT. Translating it yields CASSLQLNTEAFF.

The rearrangement joins TRBV4-2 to TRBJ1-1, with a weak D call TRBD1 (6 bases). The CDR3 has 14 residues. Germline lookup yields CDR1 LGHNA and CDR2 YNFKEQ. Trimming took off 6 bases at V and 4 bases at J, with 15 bases between the two ends. CDR3 sequence: CASSRTTGITEAFF. The CDR3 region has the DNA TGTGCCAGCAGTCGAACCACAGGGATCACTGAAGCTTTCTTT.